One T cell receptor (beta chain) is described in this entry. Its antigen specificity is not known. Base qualities are not recorded, but no much larger clone differs from it by a single base. These data originate in a study of memory CD4+ T cells and cytomegalovirus serostatus (dated by TCRdb to between 2018 and 2021). Broadly, across the study: The 33 healthy Belgian adults in the cohort included 9 who were CMV seropositive and 24 who were CMV seronegative. CD4+ memory TCRbeta repertoires of a Belgian cohort with known cytomegalovirus serostatus were sequenced in order to replicate a published TCR-based CMV serostatus classifier.

What the research found in general, with its limitations: On the Belgian cohort, the classifier based on the original framework reached a median bootstrapped AUC of approximately 0.95, with a 95% CI of 0.76-1.00. The results were interpreted as suggesting that the CMV-associated TCR signature is largely present in the CD4+ memory repertoire. Unlike the original study, which covered naive and memory CD4+ and CD8+ populations, the Belgian study sequenced only CD4+CD45RO+ memory cells. Of 164 previously reported CMV-associated TCRbeta sequences, about 62 appeared in the CD4+ memory repertoires, each in one to five individuals. CMV serostatus prediction reached a median bootstrapped AUC of roughly 0.96 with the original framework and 0.91 with a US-trained random forest.

Including the terminal cysteine and phenylalanine, the CDR3 comprises 14 residues. Only CDR3 DNA is held: 42 bases, read in frame from base 1. V is shortened by 2 bases, J by 4 bases, and the region joining them spans 12 bases. As encoded in the germline V gene, CDR1 is MDHEN while CDR2 is SYDVKM. Single viable CD3+CD4+CD8-CD45RO+ cells were sorted as memory CD4+ T cells on a FACSAria II. To determine CMV serostatus, a Roche Elecsys assay was used that detects serum IgG against CMV pp150, pp28, p38 and p52. After the samples were thawed, total CD4+ T cells were enriched through positive selection using CD4 magnetic microbeads. Samples originated from another study that specifically interrogated the CD4+ T cell memory repertoire. Peripheral blood mononuclear cells were isolated and cryopreserved following standard operating procedures; serum was stored at -80 °C. The staining relied on CD3-PerCP (BW264/56), CD4-APC (RPA-T4), CD45RO-PE (UCHT1) and CD8-Pacific Orange (3B5) antibodies, and Sytox blue was used to exclude non-viable cells.

The Quick-DNA Microprep Kit was used to extract genomic DNA from the sorted cells. Amplification of TCRbeta DNA was done with the immunoSEQ hsTCRbeta kit, following the protocol from the manufacturer. An Illumina MiSeq instrument was used to sequence the TCRbeta libraries. The source study handled its data this way. Removing out-of-frame sequences left 2,204,828 distinct TCRbeta sequences, an average of roughly 67,000 per individual. Two values were used to score each individual: the count of over 150 previously reported CMV-associated TCRbeta sequences and the total count of productive distinct TCRbeta sequences. A beta-binomial model was reimplemented in Python, and random forests from scikit-learn, run with default parameters, were trained on data from the US cohort. On the Belgian cohort, classifier performance was reported as the median AUC, along with percentile confidence intervals, across 10,000 bootstrap iterations. The immuneACCESS repertoire file appears here via TCRdb, limited to in-frame rearrangements. These files lack a portion of the clones; in checked studies, under half of the deficit traces to unresolved V genes, and the cause of the others is not known. That table is the source of V, J and clone size, and D and trimming were worked out from the DNA. The sample yields approximately 26,000 clones; about 81% were counted once. The ten biggest clones cover about 0.66% of the sample.

The rearrangement joined TRBV28 to TRBJ2-7, and TRBD1 may be the D gene, going by 5 matching bases. This receptor was identified in an adult in good health and CMV-seronegative. The sample comprised memory CD4+ T cells from blood. The CDR3 region: CASSLRQGRYEQYF. DNA sequence: TGTGCCAGCAGTTTAAGGCAGGGCAGGTACGAGCAGTACTTC.